This T cell receptor beta chain was observed in a study of T cell repertoires in cytomegalovirus infection. Study context: Recently identified HLA-C-restricted CMV epitopes were among the peptides used. Public TCR beta signatures indicated both CMV infection and matching HLA type. Findings of the study overall: CMV carriers having the relevant HLA were flagged by cumulative public TCR beta family frequency. Clonotype analysis showed dominance of the ex vivo response by HLA-C-restricted CMV-specific TCR beta clonotypes.

This clonotype was found many times. The antigen is not known. TCRdb independently ran MiXCR on the reads; one entry per CDR3 protein. The sample records fewer than 650,000 distinct CDR3 sequences, about 39% being singletons. Germline lookup yields CDR1 SGHTA and CDR2 FQGNSA. V trimming: 5 bases; J trimming: 0 bases; junction bases outside the gene matches: 6. The CDR3 has 16 amino acids. The chain recombines TRBV7-2 with TRBJ2-2; 7 positions agree with TRBD1. The input for sequencing was cultured PBMCs, taken from culture after CMV antigen stimulation. This sequence was found in a human donor in good health (CMV status not recorded). Some clones in this sample may be carry-over from other donors' samples. CDR3 bases: TGTGCCAGCAGCCAGTATAGGGGGCCGAACACCGGGGAGCTGTTTTTT. Translation gives CASSQYRGPNTGELFF.